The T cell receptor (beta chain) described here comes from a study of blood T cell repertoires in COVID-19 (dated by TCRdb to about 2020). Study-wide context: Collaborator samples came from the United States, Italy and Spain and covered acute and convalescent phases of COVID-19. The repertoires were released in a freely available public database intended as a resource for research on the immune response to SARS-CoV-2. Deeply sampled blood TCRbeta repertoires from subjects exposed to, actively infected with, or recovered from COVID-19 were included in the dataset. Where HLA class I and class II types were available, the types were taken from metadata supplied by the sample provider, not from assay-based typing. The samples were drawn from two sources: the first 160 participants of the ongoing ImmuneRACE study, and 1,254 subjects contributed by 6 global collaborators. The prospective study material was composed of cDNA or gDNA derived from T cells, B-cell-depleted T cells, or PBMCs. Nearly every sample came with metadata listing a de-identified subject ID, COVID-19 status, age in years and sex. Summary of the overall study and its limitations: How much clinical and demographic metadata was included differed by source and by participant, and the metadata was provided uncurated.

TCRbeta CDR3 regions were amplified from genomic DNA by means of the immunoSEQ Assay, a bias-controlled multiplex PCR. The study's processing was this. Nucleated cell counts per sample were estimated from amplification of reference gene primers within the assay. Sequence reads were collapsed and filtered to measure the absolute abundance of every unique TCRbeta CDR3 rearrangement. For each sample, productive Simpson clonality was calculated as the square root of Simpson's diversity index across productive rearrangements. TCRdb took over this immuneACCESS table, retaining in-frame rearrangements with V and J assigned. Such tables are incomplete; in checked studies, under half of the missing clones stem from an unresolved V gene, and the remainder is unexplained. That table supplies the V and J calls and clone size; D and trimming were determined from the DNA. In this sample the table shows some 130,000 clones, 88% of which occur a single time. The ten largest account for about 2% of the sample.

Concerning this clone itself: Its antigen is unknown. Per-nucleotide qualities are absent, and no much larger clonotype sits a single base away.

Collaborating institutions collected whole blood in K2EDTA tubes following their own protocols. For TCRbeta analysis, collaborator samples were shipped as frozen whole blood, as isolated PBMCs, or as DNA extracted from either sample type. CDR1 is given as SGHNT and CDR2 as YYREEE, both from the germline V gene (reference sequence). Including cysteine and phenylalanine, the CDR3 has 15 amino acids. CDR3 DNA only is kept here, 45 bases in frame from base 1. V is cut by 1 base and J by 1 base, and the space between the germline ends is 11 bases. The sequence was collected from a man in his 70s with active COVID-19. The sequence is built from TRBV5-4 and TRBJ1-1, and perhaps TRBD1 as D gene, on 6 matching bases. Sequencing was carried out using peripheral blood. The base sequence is TGTGCCAGCAGCTTGTTCTTGACAGGGAACACTGAAGCTTTCTTT. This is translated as CASSLFLTGNTEAFF.